The 20 T cell receptor beta chains below were found in one sample sequenced in a study of T cells in Graves' hyperthyroidism and ophthalmopathy. There were TCR beta CDR3 regions amplified from RNA transcripts. TCR CDR3 underwent first-round RT-PCR with the HTBI primer set. TCRdb reprocessed the multiplex PCR reads via MiXCR and lists one record per CDR3 protein. The sample includes 500,000 to 750,000 distinct CDR3 sequences, about 43% of them seen just once. Sequencing was performed on peripheral blood or thyroid tissue (not recorded which). These receptors all come from a woman under 30 with Graves' hyperthyroidism.

CDR3 in DNA: TGTGCCAGCAGCTTTGGACGTATCACTAACTATGGCTACACCTTC. Translating gives CASSFGRITNYGYTF. The chain is built from TRBV7-6 and TRBJ1-2; D uncertain. Trimming took 3 bases from V and 0 from J, leaving 11 bases between them. The length of the CDR3 is 15 residues. Per the germline V gene, CDR1 is SGHVS and CDR2 is FNYEAQ.

This clonotype was observed many times. The chain combines TRBV6-6 with TRBJ2-7, with no clear D. The CDR3 has 16 residues. V was pared by 0 bases and J by 1 base, with 13 bases between. Germline V gene lookup returns CDR1 MNHNY and CDR2 SVGAGI (reference sequence). Here the CDR3 reads CASSYSYLAKSYEQYF. The DNA of the CDR3 is TGTGCCAGCAGTTACTCCTACCTCGCGAAGTCCTACGAGCAGTACTTC.

The chain joins TRBV20-1 to TRBJ1-2, with 7 bases identical to TRBD1. The length of the CDR3 is 13 residues. Germline loops: CDR1 DFQATT, CDR2 SNEGSKA (reference sequence). Trimming took 4 bases from V and 3 from J; bases not matched to a gene: 5. CDR3 DNA sequence: TGCAGTGCTACAGGGGGAGTGTACTATGGCTACACCTTC. It is translated as CSATGGVYYGYTF.

This clonotype was found many times. V and J are TRBV9 and TRBJ1-3; 8 bases are shared with TRBD1. J gave up 1 base and V 4 bases, and 7 bases lay outside the gene matches. This CDR3 spans 16 amino acids. The germline gives CDR1 SGDLS, CDR2 YYNGEE. CDR3 DNA: TGTGCCAGCAGCCACCCTCGGACAGGGTCTGGAAACACCATATATTTT. This gives the protein CASSHPRTGSGNTIYF.

CDR3 region: CAWTGQGNSPLHF. The CDR3 coding sequence is TGTGCCTGGACCGGACAGGGGAATTCACCCCTCCACTTT. The rearrangement uses TRBV30 and TRBJ1-6; 9 positions match TRBD1. This CDR3 comprises 13 residues. Trimming at V came to 4 bases and at J to 7 bases, leaving 2 bases not matched to a gene. Germline CDR1 reads GTSNPN; CDR2 reads SVGIG (reference sequence).

The chain uses TRBV7-3 and TRBJ2-7, with 7 bases identical to TRBD1. Germline CDR1 SGHTA, CDR2 FQGTGA. V dropped 5 bases and J dropped 7; count of bases not matched to a gene: 11. The CDR3 contains 14 residues. The CDR3 nucleotides read TGTGCCAGCAGCCTCGCGACAGGGTGGGATGAGCAGTACTTC. This codes for CASSLATGWDEQYF.

The rearrangement joins TRBV25-1 to TRBJ1-1, with D perhaps matching TRBD1 (5 bases). Germline CDR1 MGHDK, CDR2 SYGVNS. This CDR3 is built from 15 residues. Deletions cut 3 bases from V and 0 bases from J, with 11 bases between. DNA for the CDR3: TGTGCCAGCAGTGATGGTTGGGGCATGAACACTGAAGCTTTCTTT. It translates to CASSDGWGMNTEAFF.

About this clonotype: Being one base from a much bigger clone, this may be a read error. The gene calls are TRBV25-1 and TRBJ2-3; 7 nucleotides agree with TRBD1. CDR3 length: 16 residues. CDR1 is MGHDK, CDR2 SYGVNS, per germline. The V and J ends lost 1 base and 0 bases, in that order; junction bases with no gene match: 4. The CDR3 DNA reads TGTGCCAGCAGTGAATTCCCCAGGGGGAGCACAGATACGCAGTATTTT. This encodes CASSEFPRGSTDTQYF.

The rearrangement links TRBV20-1 to TRBJ2-2; tentatively, D is TRBD1 or TRBD2 (6 bases each). The CDR3 has 17 amino acids. The V end was cut by 6 bases, the J end by 3 bases, with 23 bases between. Germline lookup yields CDR1 DFQATT and CDR2 SNEGSKA (reference sequence). The CDR3 loop is CSAGGRGVYGYTGELFF. The CDR3 DNA is TGCAGTGCAGGGGGGCGCGGGGTCTATGGCTACACCGGGGAGCTGTTTTTT.

This clonotype was seen at least ten times. The chain couples TRBV7-8 to TRBJ1-5; possibly TRBD1 for D (6 bases). The V end lost 5 bases, the J end lost 1 base, and 15 bases lay between the germline ends. The germline gives CDR1 SGHVS, CDR2 FQNEAQ. The CDR3 has 16 amino acids. CDR3 coding DNA: TGTGCCAGCAGCGTGAACAGGGTTCGGAGCAATCAGCCCCAGCATTTT. Its protein is CASSVNRVRSNQPQHF.

This clonotype was observed a handful of times. The chain employs TRBV14 and TRBJ1-5; D unresolved. V was pared by 9 bases and J by 4 bases, with 4 bases between. The CDR3 has 10 amino acids. Looked up from germline, CDR1 is SGHDN and CDR2 is FVKESK. CDR3 DNA: TGTGCCAGGGAAAATCAGCCCCAGCATTTT. This gives the protein CARENQPQHF.

J is TRBJ2-7 and V is TRBV7-9, with a tentative D call TRBD2 (5 bases). CDR3 size: 11 residues. Germline CDR1 is SEHNR and CDR2 is FQNEAQ (reference sequence). The V end lost 3 bases, the J end lost 7 bases, and 7 bases lay between the germline ends. This CDR3 is CASSFWEEQYF. The CDR3 coding sequence is TGTGCCAGCAGCTTTTGGGAGGAGCAGTACTTC.

The chain is built from TRBV27 and TRBJ1-1; D is possibly TRBD1 (5 bases). Germline lookup yields CDR1 MNHEY and CDR2 SMNVEV (reference sequence). V lost 7 bases, J lost 8 bases, and 20 bases lay in between. The CDR3 sequence is 14 residues long. The CDR3, as DNA: TGTGCCAGCAACGATCTGGCGGGGCTGCAGGAAGCTTTCTTT. This encodes CASNDLAGLQEAFF.

In this sample, this clonotype turned up a few times. CDR3 DNA: TGTGCCATCAGTGCGCCTAGCGGGAGTAGACATGAGCAGTTCTTC. It codes for CAISAPSGSRHEQFF. V and J are TRBV10-3 and TRBJ2-1, with TRBD2 matching 10 bases. CDR3 length equals 15 residues. V shed 4 bases and J 8 bases; nucleotides not matched to a gene: 8. In germline, CDR1 is ENHRY, CDR2 SYGVKD.

A remark on this clonotype: It may be a read error: a sequence one base away is much more abundant. The rearrangement uses TRBV5-1 and TRBJ1-2; D might be TRBD1 (5 bases). The germline CDR1 and CDR2 sequences are SGHRS and YFSETQ. The CDR3 loop spans 15 amino acids. The CDR3 DNA follows: TGCGCCAGCAGCCTACTGACGGGGGGGAACTATGGCCACACCTTC. Its protein product is CASSLLTGGNYGHTF.

The chain uses TRBV20-1 and TRBJ2-7; the D call may be TRBD1 or TRBD2 (7 bases each). CDR1 and CDR2 from the germline V gene are DFQATT and SNEGSKA (reference sequence). V shed 6 bases and J shed 6 bases, with 21 bases lying between them. The CDR3 is 14 residues long. The CDR3 region has the DNA TGCAGTGCCGCGGGGAGGGGGCGCGGGGCCGAGCAGTACTTC. Translating gives CSAAGRGRGAEQYF.

This clonotype occurred many times. The chain has TRBV10-3 and TRBJ1-4; tentative D call: TRBD1 (5 bases). V was clipped by 2 bases and J by 8 bases, with 9 bases between them. The germline V gene encodes CDR1 ENHRY and CDR2 SYGVKD. This CDR3 contains 13 residues. DNA of the CDR3: TGTGCCATCAGTGAGGGGGCGAGGGAAAAACTGTTTTTT. Residues: CAISEGAREKLFF.

On this clonotype itself: Given a much more abundant clone one base away, this may be a read error. The chain has TRBV7-2 and TRBJ1-1; 7 bases match TRBD1. After removal of 6 bases from V and 5 bases from J, the junction contained 6 bases not matched to a gene. This CDR3 is 13 amino acids long. From germline, CDR1 is SGHTA and CDR2 FQGNSA. The CDR3 reads CASRTGVRTEAFF. The CDR3 bases are TGTGCCAGCAGAACAGGGGTTAGGACTGAAGCTTTCTTT. The full variable domain, rest sourced from reference TRBV7-2 and TRBJ1-1, is GAGVSQSPSNKVTEKGKDVELRCDPISGHTALYWYRQSLGQGLEFLIYFQGNSAPDKSGLPSDRFSAERTGGSVSTLTIQRTQQEDSAVYLCASRTGVRTEAFFGQGTRLTVV.

This clonotype has only one observation. The chain combines TRBV27 with TRBJ2-7, with D possibly being TRBD1 or TRBD2 (6 bases each). The CDR3 runs 15 residues. Germline loops: CDR1 MNHEY, CDR2 SMNVEV (reference sequence). V was cut by 2 bases and J by 5 bases, with 16 bases left in between. In DNA form, the CDR3 reads TGTGCCAGCAGTTTAGGGGGGTCAAGGGGGGACGAGCAGTACTTC. This gives the protein CASSLGGSRGDEQYF.

In this sample, this clonotype turned up many times. The CDR3 here is CASSADSPRYEQYF. For the CDR3, the DNA is TGTGCCAGTAGCGCGGACAGTCCTCGGTACGAGCAGTACTTC. The rearrangement joins TRBV19 to TRBJ2-7, with a possible D match to TRBD1 (6 bases). Germline V CDR1 and CDR2: LNHDA, SQIVND (reference sequence). The CDR3 totals 14 residues. V lost 6 bases and J 4 bases, leaving 16 bases between the germline ends.